This entry is about one T cell receptor (beta chain). Its antigen is currently unknown. The authors obtained roughly 2 micrograms of genomic DNA from cryopreserved PBMCs for TCR beta libraries. Repertoires were generated with immunoSEQ multiplex PCR, while TCRdb's copy carries only in-frame clones and drops some. The sample holds 140,000 to 150,000 clones; 76% are singletons and the top ten take just over 5%. The sample is drawn from a study of cytotoxic CD8 clonotypes in ibrutinib-treated CLL. Whole-study results and caveats: The study found baseline clonality above age-matched healthy donors, tracking circulating CD8+ T-cell counts. Baseline levels were approached again at progression, after clonality had risen at ibrutinib response. Contraction or stability on treatment characterized the public clonotypes, which were uncommon.

This receptor was identified in a human donor with chronic lymphocytic leukemia. The sequencing used PBMCs, collected after 24 months of ibrutinib treatment.

In DNA, the CDR3 is TGTGCCAGCAGTTACTCAGGGACTCCCAACATTCAGTACTTC. Protein product: CASSYSGTPNIQYF. This rearrangement joins TRBV6-5 to TRBJ2-4, with TRBD2 as a possible D gene (6 bases). The CDR3 totals 14 residues. Germline V lookup: CDR1 MNHEY, CDR2 SVGAGI. V was trimmed by 0 bases and J by 7 bases, leaving 10 bases between them.